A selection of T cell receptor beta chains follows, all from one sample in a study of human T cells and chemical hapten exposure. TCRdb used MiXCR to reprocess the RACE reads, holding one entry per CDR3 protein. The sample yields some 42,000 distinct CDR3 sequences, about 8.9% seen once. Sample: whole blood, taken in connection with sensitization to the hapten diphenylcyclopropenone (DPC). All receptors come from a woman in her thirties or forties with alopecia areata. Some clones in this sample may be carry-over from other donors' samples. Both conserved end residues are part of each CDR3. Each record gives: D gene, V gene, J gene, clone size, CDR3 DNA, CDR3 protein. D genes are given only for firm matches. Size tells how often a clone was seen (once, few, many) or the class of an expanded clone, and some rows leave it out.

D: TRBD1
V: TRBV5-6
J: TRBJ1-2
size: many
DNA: TGTGCCAGCAGCCCACGGGGACAGGGAGACCCCCCAATCGATGGCTACACCTTC
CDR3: CASSPRGQGDPPIDGYTF

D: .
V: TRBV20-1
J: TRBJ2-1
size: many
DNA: TGCAGTGCTAGAGATGCGGGACAGCACAACAATGAGCAGTTCTTC
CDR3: CSARDAGQHNNEQFF

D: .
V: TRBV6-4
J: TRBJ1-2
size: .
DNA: TGTGCCAGCAGTGACTCCACGGACGGATCCTATGGCTACACCTTC
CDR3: CASSDSTDGSYGYTF

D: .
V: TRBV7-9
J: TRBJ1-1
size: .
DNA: TGTGCCAGCAGCTTAGCAGCAGGGGCCACGGCCACTGAAGCTTTCTTT
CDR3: CASSLAAGATATEAFF

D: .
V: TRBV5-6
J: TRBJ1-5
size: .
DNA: TGTGCCAGCAGCACGGTACAGGGAAGGCCCCAGCATTTT
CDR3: CASSTVQGRPQHF

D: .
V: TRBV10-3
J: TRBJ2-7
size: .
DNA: TGTGCCATCAGTGAAAGCAGGGCCTACGAGCAGTACTTC
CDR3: CAISESRAYEQYF

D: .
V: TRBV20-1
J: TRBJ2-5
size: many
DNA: TGCAGTGCTAGGGACGGAGGGGGCCCGGAGACCCAGTACTTC
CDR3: CSARDGGGPETQYF

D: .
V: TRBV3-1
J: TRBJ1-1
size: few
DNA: TGTGCCAGCAGCCAAGACGAAGGGAGCACTGAAGCTTTCTTT
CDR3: CASSQDEGSTEAFF

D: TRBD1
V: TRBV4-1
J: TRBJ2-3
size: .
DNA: TGCGCCAGCAGCCAAGGGACAGGGTGGAGAGATACGCAGTATTTT
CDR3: CASSQGTGWRDTQYF

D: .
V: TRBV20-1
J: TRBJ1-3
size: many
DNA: TGCAGTGCTACGTCTACGGACAAAGAATTGACCATATATTTT
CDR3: CSATSTDKELTIYF

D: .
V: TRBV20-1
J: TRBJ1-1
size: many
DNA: TGCAGTGCCGACTCCCGACGCCGGGGGCCTGAAGCTTTCTTT
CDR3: CSADSRRRGPEAFF

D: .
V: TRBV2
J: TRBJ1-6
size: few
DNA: TGTGCCAGCAATGAACACAGGGCGGGAAATTCACCCCTCCACTTT
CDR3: CASNEHRAGNSPLHF

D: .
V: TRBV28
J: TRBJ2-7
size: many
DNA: TGTGCCAGCTCACCGAACTACGAGCAGTACTTC
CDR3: CASSPNYEQYF

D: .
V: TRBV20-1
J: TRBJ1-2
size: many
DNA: TGCAGTGCCCCCGACCCGGGACAAGCTAACTATGGCTACACCTTC
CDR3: CSAPDPGQANYGYTF

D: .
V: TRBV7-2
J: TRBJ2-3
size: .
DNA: TGTGCCAGCACCCCTGACCGATCTGGCACAGATACGCAGTATTTT
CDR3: CASTPDRSGTDTQYF

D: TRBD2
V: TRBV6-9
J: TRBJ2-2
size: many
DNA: TGTGCCAGCAAGAGCGGGGGGTTAAACACCGGGGAGCTGTTTTTT
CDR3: CASKSGGLNTGELFF

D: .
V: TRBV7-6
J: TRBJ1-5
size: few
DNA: TGTGCCAGCAGCCGGGCGGGATGGAATCAGCCCCAGCATTTT
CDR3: CASSRAGWNQPQHF

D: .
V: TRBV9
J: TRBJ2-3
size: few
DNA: TGTGCCAGCAGCAAGTGGGAGCTGCAGACAGATACGCAGTATTTT
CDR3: CASSKWELQTDTQYF

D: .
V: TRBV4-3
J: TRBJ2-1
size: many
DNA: TGCGCCAGCAGCCAAGTCCTGGCGGGGAATCATGAGCAGTTCTTC
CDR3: CASSQVLAGNHEQFF

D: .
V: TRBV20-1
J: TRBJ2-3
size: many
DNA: TGCAGTGCCTTCCAACCTAGGTGGGCAGATACGCAGTATTTT
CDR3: CSAFQPRWADTQYF

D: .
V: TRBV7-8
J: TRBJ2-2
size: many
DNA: TGTGCCACCCACCCATGGGCGGGTAACACCGGGGAGCTGTTTTTT
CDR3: CATHPWAGNTGELFF

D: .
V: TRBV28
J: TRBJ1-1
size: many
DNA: TGTGCCACCCGGGAGAGGACTGAAGCTTTCTTT
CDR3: CATRERTEAFF

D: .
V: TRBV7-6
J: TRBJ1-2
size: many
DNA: TGTGCCAGCAGCCCCCAGGACGGAGGAAACTATGGCTACACCTTC
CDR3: CASSPQDGGNYGYTF

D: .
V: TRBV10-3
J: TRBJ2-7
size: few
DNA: TGTGCCATCAGTGCCTCACTAAACGAGCAGTACTTC
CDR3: CAISASLNEQYF

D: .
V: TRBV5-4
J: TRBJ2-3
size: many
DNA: TGTGCCAGCAGCTTGGCCGGCCAGTATAGCACAGATACGCAGTATTTT
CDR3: CASSLAGQYSTDTQYF

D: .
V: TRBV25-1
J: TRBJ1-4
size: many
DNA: TGTGCCAGCAGTGCGTGGCAGGAGGCTAATGAAAAACTGTTTTTT
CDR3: CASSAWQEANEKLFF

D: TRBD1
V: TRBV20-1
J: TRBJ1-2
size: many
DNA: TGCAGTGCTACCAGGACAGGGACCCACTATGGCTACACCTTC
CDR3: CSATRTGTHYGYTF

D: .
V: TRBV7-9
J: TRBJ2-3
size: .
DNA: TGTGCCAGCAGCCAATACAGGGATACGCAGTATTTT
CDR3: CASSQYRDTQYF

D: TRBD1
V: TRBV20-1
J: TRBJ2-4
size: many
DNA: TGCAGTGCAGAAGGGGGCCTATCCAAAAACATTCAGTACTTC
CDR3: CSAEGGLSKNIQYF